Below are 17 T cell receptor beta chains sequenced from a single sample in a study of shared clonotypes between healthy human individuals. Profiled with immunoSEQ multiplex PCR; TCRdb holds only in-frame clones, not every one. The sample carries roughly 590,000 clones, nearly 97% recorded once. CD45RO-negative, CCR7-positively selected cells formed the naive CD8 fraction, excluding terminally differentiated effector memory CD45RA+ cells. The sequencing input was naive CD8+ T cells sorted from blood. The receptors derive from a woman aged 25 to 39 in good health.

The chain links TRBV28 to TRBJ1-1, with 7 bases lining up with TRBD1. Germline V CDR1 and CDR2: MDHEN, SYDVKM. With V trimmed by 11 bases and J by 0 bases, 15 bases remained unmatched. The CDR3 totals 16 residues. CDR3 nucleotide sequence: TGTGCCGGAAGCCGAGGGGGCCGAGCTTTGAACACTGAAGCTTTCTTT. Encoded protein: CAGSRGGRALNTEAFF.

The CDR3 DNA reads TGTGCCAGCAAAGAACAGGGCGGGAGAAAAGAGACCCAGTACTTC. Its protein is CASKEQGGRKETQYF. The chain recombines TRBV27 with TRBJ2-5; D possibly corresponds to TRBD2 (7 bases). Germline loops: CDR1 MNHEY, CDR2 SMNVEV (reference sequence). This CDR3 spans 15 amino acids. Trimming left V 7 bases short and J 3 bases short, with 18 bases between.

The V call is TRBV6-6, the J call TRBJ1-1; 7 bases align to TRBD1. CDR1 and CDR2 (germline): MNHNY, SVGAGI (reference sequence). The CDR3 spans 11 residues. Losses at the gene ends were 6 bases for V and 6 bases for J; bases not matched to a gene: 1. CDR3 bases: TGTGCCAGCAGGACAGGGTCTGAAGCTTTCTTT. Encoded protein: CASRTGSEAFF.

CDR3 region: CASSPPGLLVQETQYF. The CDR3 bases are TGTGCCAGCAGCCCTCCGGGACTACTAGTTCAAGAGACCCAGTACTTC. The chain employs TRBV9 and TRBJ2-5, with 7 bases that match TRBD2. After removal of 4 bases from V and 2 bases from J, the junction contained 11 bases not matched to a gene. The CDR3 is 16 amino acids. Germline assignment: CDR1 SGDLS and CDR2 YYNGEE.

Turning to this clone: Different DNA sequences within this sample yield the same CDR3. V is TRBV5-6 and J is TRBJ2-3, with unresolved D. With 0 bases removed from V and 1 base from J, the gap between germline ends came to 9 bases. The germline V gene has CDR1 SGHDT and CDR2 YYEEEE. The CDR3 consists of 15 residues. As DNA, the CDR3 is TGTGCCAGCAGCTTGGGAGGCGGAGGCACAGATACGCAGTATTTT. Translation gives CASSLGGGGTDTQYF.

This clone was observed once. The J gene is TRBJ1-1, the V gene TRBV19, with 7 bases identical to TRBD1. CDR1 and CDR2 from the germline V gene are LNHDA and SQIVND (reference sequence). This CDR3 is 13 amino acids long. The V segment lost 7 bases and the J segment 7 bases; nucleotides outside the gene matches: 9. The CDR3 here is CASNGGGQNEAFF. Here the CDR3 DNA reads TGTGCCAGTAACGGGGGGGGACAGAATGAAGCTTTCTTT.

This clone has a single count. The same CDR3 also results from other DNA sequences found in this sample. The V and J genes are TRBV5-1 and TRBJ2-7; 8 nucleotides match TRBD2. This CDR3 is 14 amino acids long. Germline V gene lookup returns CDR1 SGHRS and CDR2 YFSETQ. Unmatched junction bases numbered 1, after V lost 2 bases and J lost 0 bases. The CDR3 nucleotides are TGCGCCAGCAGCTTCAGCGGGAGCTCCTACGAGCAGTACTTC. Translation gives CASSFSGSSYEQYF.

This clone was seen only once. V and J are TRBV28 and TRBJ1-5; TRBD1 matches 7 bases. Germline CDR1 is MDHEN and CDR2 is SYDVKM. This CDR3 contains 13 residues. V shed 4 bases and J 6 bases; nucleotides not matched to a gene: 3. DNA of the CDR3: TGTGCCAGCAGTTCCAGGGGGGTTCAGCCCCAGCATTTT. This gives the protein CASSSRGVQPQHF.

The CDR3 loop is CAIRGGSYEQYF. The CDR3 region has the DNA TGTGCCATCAGGGGCGGCTCCTACGAGCAGTACTTC. The genes are TRBV10-3 and TRBJ2-7; the D is unclear. The CDR3 extends over 12 amino acids. V was trimmed by 6 bases and J by 0 bases, leaving 6 bases between them. Germline V gene sequence: CDR1 ENHRY, CDR2 SYGVKD.

Written as DNA, the CDR3 is TGTGCCAGCAGTCACGGGACAGGGAAAGCAGATACGCAGTATTTT. It is translated as CASSHGTGKADTQYF. The chain combines TRBV27 with TRBJ2-3; 9 bases map to TRBD1. This CDR3 is 15 amino acids long. The germline gives CDR1 MNHEY, CDR2 SMNVEV (reference sequence). With V trimmed by 5 bases and J by 4 bases, 7 bases remained unmatched.

This CDR3 reads CASNHLGQGYPGYTF. The CDR3 nucleotides are TGTGCCAGCAACCACCTAGGACAGGGGTATCCTGGCTACACCTTC. The chain carries TRBV28 and TRBJ1-2, with TRBD1 identical over 9 bases. Germline CDR1 and CDR2: MDHEN and SYDVKM. This CDR3 has 15 amino acids. The ends lost 7 bases at V and 7 bases at J; junction bases unmatched: 13.

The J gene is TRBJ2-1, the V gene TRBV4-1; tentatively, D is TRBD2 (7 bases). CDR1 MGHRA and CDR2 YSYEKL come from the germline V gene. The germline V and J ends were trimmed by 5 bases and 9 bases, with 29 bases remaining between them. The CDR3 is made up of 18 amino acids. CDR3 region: CASSFRTGLGGGISEQFF. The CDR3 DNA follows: TGCGCCAGCAGCTTCCGTACCGGACTAGGGGGAGGAATTAGTGAGCAGTTCTTC.

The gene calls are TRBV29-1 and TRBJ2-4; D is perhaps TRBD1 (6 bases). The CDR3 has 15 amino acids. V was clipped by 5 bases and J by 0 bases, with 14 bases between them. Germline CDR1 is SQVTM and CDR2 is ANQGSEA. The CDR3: CSVLLGDTAKNIQYF. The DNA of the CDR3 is TGCAGCGTTCTCCTGGGGGACACAGCCAAAAACATTCAGTACTTC.

DNA for the CDR3: TGCGCCAGCAGCCAAGGGTTTAGGGAGGGGTTACTCTACGAGCAGTACTTC. Translating it yields CASSQGFREGLLYEQYF. V and J are TRBV4-1 and TRBJ2-7; 7 bases align to TRBD2. V was pared by 1 base and J by 3 bases, with 12 bases of the junction left unmatched. There are 17 residues in the CDR3. Germline CDR1 MGHRA, CDR2 YSYEKL.

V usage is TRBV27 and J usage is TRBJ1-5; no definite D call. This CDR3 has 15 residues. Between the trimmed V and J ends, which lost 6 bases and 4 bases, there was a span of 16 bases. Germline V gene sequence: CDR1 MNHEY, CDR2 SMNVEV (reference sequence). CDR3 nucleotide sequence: TGTGCCAGCAGCGCCCTCTTGTCCGGGAATCAGCCCCAGCATTTT. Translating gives CASSALLSGNQPQHF.

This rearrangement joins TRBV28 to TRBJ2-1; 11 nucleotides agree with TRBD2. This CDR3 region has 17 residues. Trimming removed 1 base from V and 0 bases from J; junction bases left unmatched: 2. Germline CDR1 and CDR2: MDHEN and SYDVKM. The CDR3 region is CASSLSTSGSSYNEQFF. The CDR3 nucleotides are TGTGCCAGCAGTTTATCCACTAGCGGGAGCTCCTACAATGAGCAGTTCTTC.

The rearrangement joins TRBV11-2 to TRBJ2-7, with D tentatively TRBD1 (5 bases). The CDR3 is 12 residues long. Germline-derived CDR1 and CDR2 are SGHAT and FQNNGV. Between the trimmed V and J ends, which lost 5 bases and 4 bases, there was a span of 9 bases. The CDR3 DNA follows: TGTGCCAGCAGCGGCAGGGCGTACGAGCAGTACTTC. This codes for CASSGRAYEQYF.